This T cell receptor beta chain was captured in a study of blood T cell repertoires in COVID-19. Study in general: Nucleic acid was either cDNA or gDNA, and it came from T cells, B-cell-depleted T cells, or PBMCs.

Two negative PCRs, clearance, or symptom resolution were required of recovered Cohort 3 donors. Trimming left V 6 bases short and J 1 base short, with 18 bases between. This CDR3 is 16 amino acids long. The germline V gene encodes CDR1 MDHEN and CDR2 SYDVKM. Clones were read by immunoSEQ multiplex PCR, and TCRdb kept only the in-frame ones, dropping some. The table lists around 140,000 clones, roughly 79% of them singletons. Input material: PBMCs or T cells enriched from blood (not recorded which). This clonotype originated in a woman in her forties or fifties who had recovered from COVID-19. This chain connects TRBV28 to TRBJ1-2; TRBD1 is a possible D gene (5 bases). CDR3 sequence: CASRPFYLTDNYGYTF. The CDR3 DNA is TGTGCCAGCAGGCCCTTTTATTTGACAGATAACTATGGCTACACCTTC.